Following are 13 T cell receptor beta chains from one sample sequenced in a study of CXCR3-negative and CXCR3-positive naive CD8 T cells. The authors made the TRB cDNA libraries by 5' RACE using UMI labels. For each CDR3 protein, TCRdb gives one entry from its re-call of the 5' RACE reads, without DNA. The table for this sample gives some 67,000 distinct CDR3 sequences. Sequenced input: naive CXCR3- CD8+ T cells from blood. Subset meaning: CD45RO-CCR7+CD27+CD95- naive CD8+ T cells lacking CXCR3 (TNR3-). The receptors come from a human donor in good health. Some clones in this sample may be carry-over from other donors' samples.

CDR3 residues: CASTTGTFTDTQYF. The rearrangement links TRBV6-2 or TRBV6-3 to TRBJ2-3; TCRdb outputs TRBD1, but without DNA this stays unchecked. This CDR3 comprises 14 residues. In germline, CDR1 is MNHEY, CDR2 SVGEGT.

The J gene is TRBJ2-5, the V gene TRBV2. The CDR3 totals 13 residues. Germline V gene sequence: CDR1 SNHLY, CDR2 FYNNEI. CDR3 protein: CASSVTSRETQYF.

The chain uses TRBV27 and TRBJ1-5; the TCRdb D gene call, TRBD1, has no DNA to confirm it. The CDR3 is 15 residues long. In germline, CDR1 is MNHEY, CDR2 SMNVEV (reference sequence). CDR3 protein: CASKSGVSGNQPQHF.

The rearrangement links TRBV28 to TRBJ1-6; TCRdb lists TRBD1, though no DNA is available to test this call. Germline values: CDR1 MDHEN, CDR2 SYDVKM. CDR3 length: 18 amino acids. The CDR3: CASSRDHSGTGWNSPLHF.

V and J are TRBV29-1 and TRBJ2-3; absent DNA, TCRdb's TRBD1 call cannot be checked. The CDR3 contains 15 residues. The germline V gene encodes CDR1 SQVTM and CDR2 ANQGSEA. The chain's CDR3 is CSVEGQGWTTDTQYF.

This clonotype registers medium-sized by frequency. The chain uses TRBV7-2 and TRBJ1-5. In germline, CDR1 is SGHTA, CDR2 FQGNSA. CDR3 size: 14 residues. CDR3 region: CASSLGRLNQPQHF.

The chain links TRBV7-3 to TRBJ2-6; TCRdb picks TRBD1, but there is no DNA to check that call. Germline loops: CDR1 SGHTA, CDR2 FQGTGA. There are 13 residues in the CDR3. The chain's CDR3 is CASSLGQGDVLTF.

J is TRBJ1-2 and V is TRBV20-1. CDR1 DFQATT and CDR2 SNEGSKA come from the germline V gene (reference sequence). The CDR3 spans 14 residues. CDR3 in amino acids: CSALTRQGPYGYTF.

The chain carries TRBV27 and TRBJ1-1; TCRdb proposes TRBD1, but this gene call is untestable without DNA. CDR1 is MNHEY, CDR2 SMNVEV, per germline (reference sequence). The CDR3 covers 14 residues. CDR3 region: CASSLSGGLTEAFF.

J is TRBJ2-7 and V is TRBV7-9; TCRdb reports TRBD2, a call that lacks DNA to check it against. Germline V gene lookup returns CDR1 SEHNR and CDR2 FQNEAQ (reference sequence). The CDR3 covers 15 residues. The CDR3 reads CASSVTSGLSYEQYF.

The chain combines TRBV20-1 with TRBJ1-1; TCRdb indicates TRBD1, and absent DNA this call remains unverified. CDR3 length: 14 residues. CDR1 DFQATT and CDR2 SNEGSKA come from the germline V gene (reference sequence). CDR3 protein: CSARDDRENTEAFF.

The J gene is TRBJ2-2, the V gene TRBV19; TCRdb gives TRBD2 as the D gene, but with no DNA this cannot be confirmed. CDR3 length: 16 amino acids. Germline CDR1 is LNHDA and CDR2 is SQIVND (reference sequence). CDR3 loop: CASLEEGTQGSGELFF.

The rearrangement links TRBV3-1 to TRBJ2-1; TCRdb returns TRBD1, unconfirmable since there is no DNA. Germline CDR1 and CDR2: LGHDT and YNNKEL (reference sequence). This CDR3 has 15 amino acids. This chain's CDR3 is CASSPDRDSYNEQFF.